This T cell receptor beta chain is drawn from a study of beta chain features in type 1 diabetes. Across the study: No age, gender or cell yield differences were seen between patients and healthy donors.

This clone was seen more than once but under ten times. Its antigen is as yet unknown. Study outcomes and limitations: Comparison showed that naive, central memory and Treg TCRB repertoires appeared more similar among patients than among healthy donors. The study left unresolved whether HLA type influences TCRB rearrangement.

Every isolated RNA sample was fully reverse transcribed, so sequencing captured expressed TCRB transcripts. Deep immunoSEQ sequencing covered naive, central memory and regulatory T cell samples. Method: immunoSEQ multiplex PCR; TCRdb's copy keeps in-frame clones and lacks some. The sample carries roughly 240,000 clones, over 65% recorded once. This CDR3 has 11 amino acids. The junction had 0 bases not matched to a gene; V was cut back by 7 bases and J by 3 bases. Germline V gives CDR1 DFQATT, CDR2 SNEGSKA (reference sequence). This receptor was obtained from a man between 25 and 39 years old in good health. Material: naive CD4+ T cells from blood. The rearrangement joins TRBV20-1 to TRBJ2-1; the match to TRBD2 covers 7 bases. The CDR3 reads CSGGGYNEQFF. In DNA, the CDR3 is TGCAGTGGCGGGGGCTACAATGAGCAGTTCTTC.